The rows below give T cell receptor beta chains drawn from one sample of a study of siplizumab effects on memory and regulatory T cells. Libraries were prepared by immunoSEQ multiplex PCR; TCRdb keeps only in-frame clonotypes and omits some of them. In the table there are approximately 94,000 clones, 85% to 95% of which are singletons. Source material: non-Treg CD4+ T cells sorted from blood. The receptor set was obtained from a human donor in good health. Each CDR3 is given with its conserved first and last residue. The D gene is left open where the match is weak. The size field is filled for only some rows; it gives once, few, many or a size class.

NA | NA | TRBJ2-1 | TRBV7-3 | TGTGCCAGCAGCTTAGGGGGAGACAGGAATGAGCAGTTCTTC | CASSLGGDRNEQFF
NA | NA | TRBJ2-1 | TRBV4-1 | TGCGCCAGCAGCCAGGAGTCCCCTATAGGATTCGATGAGCAGTTCTTC | CASSQESPIGFDEQFF
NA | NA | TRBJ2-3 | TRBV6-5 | TGTGCCAGCAGTTACTCCCCAGAAGTTACAGATACGCAGTATTTT | CASSYSPEVTDTQYF
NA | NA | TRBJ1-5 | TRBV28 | TGTGCCAGCAGTTTAGGGGACATGGTAGGAAGGCCCCAGCATTTT | CASSLGDMVGRPQHF
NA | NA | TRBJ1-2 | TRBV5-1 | TGCGCCAGCAGCTTGGAGCGGGGCCTTGGCTACACCTTC | CASSLERGLGYTF
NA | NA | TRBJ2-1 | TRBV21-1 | TGTGCCAGAGACATAAATGAGCAGTTCTTC | CARDINEQFF
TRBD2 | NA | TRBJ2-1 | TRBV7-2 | TGTGCCAGCAGTCCACTAGCGGGAGCCTCCTACAATGAGCAGTTCTTC | CASSPLAGASYNEQFF
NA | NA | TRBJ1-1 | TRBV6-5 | TGTGCCAGCAGCAGGGATACTGAAGCTTTCTTT | CASSRDTEAFF
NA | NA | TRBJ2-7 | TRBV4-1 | TGCGCCAGCAGCACCTCTCGGGGTAGCAGCTACGAGCAGTACTTC | CASSTSRGSSYEQYF
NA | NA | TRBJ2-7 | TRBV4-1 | TGCGCCAGCAGCCGGCAGGGTGACCCCTACGAGCAGTACTTC | CASSRQGDPYEQYF
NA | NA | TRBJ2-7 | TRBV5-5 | TGTGCCAGCAGCCTGAGAGGGGGGAGATCCGGCGAGCAGTACTTC | CASSLRGGRSGEQYF
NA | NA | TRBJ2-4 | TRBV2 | TGTGCCAGCAGTGAATTAACCGGGACCCTCTGGGGCAGGGCCAAAAACATTCAGTACTTC | CASSELTGTLWGRAKNIQYF
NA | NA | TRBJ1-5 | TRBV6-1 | TGTGCCAGCAGGGACGGACAGAATTTACCGCCCCAGCATTTT | CASRDGQNLPPQHF
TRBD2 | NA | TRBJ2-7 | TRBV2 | TGTGCCAGCAAGTCCGACAGACTCCGCTCCGGGACTAGCGGGAGTCGCAACGAGCAGTACTTC | CASKSDRLRSGTSGSRNEQYF
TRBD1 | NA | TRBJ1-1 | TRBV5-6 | TGTGCCAGCAGCTCCATTGACAGGGATGGAACTGAAGCTTTCTTT | CASSSIDRDGTEAFF
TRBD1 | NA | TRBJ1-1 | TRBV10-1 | TGCGCCAGCAGTGTCGGGACAGGGGGCACTGAAGCTTTCTTT | CASSVGTGGTEAFF
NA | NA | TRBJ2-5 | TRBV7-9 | TGTGCCAGCAGCTTAGGAGAAGAGACCCAGTACTTC | CASSLGEETQYF
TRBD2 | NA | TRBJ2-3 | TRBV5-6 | TGTGCCAGCAGCTTGTACCGACTAGCGGGAGGCCGGGACACAGATACGCAGTATTTT | CASSLYRLAGGRDTDTQYF
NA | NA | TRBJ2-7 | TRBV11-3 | TGTGCCAGCAGCTTAGAAGTGACCTACGAGCAGTACTTC | CASSLEVTYEQYF
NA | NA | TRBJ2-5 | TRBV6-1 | TGTGCCAGCAGGGCAGAGACCCAGTACTTC | CASRAETQYF
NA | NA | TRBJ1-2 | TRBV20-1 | TGCAGTGCGGGCAGGGCTTTTGGCTACACCTTC | CSAGRAFGYTF
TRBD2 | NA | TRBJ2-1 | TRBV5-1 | TGCGCCAGCAGCGACCTGGGACTAGCGGGATCCAATGAGCAGTTCTTC | CASSDLGLAGSNEQFF
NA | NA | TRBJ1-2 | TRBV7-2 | TGTGCCAGCAGCTTATTGGCGTCTCCTGCTAACTATGGCTACACCTTC | CASSLLASPANYGYTF
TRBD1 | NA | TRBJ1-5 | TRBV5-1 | TGCGCCAGCAGCTTGTCCGGGACAGGGTTCCAGCCCCAGCATTTT | CASSLSGTGFQPQHF
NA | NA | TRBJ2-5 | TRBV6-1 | TGTGCCAGCAGTGAAAACACAGGGGGGGAAGAGACCCAGTACTTC | CASSENTGGEETQYF
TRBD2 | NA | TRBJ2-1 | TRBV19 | TGTGCCAGTAGTACGTCTGGACTAGCCCCGGGCAATGAGCAGTTCTTC | CASSTSGLAPGNEQFF
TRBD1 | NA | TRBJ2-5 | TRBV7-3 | TGTGCCAGCAGTTACAGGGGCCAAGAGACCCAGTACTTC | CASSYRGQETQYF
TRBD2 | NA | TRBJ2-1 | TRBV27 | TGTGCCAGCAGTTCTCCGGGACTAGCGGGACATCGCCGGTACAATGAGCAGTTCTTC | CASSSPGLAGHRRYNEQFF
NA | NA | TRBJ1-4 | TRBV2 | TGTGCCAGCAGTGATGATTGGCGGAAACTGTTTTTT | CASSDDWRKLFF
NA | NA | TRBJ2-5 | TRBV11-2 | TGTGCCAGCAGTTTTAGAGGGACGGCTGAGGGGGAGACCCAGTACTTC | CASSFRGTAEGETQYF
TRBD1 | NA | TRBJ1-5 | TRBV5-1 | TGCGCCAGCAGCCCAGGGGGAAATAACAATCAGCCCCAGCATTTT | CASSPGGNNNQPQHF
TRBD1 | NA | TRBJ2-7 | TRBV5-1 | TGCGCCAGCCACCATGGGGACAGGGGTGAGCAGTACTTC | CASHHGDRGEQYF
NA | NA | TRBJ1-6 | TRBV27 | TGTGCCAGCAGTTTGGCCCAGCTCTATAATTCACCCCTCCACTTT | CASSLAQLYNSPLHF
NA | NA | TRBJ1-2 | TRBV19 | TGTGCCAGTAGTTTTCCGGACAGAAGTGGCTACACCTTC | CASSFPDRSGYTF
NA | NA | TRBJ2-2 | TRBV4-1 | TGCGCCAGCAGCCAACCCCCTAACACCGGGGAGCTGTTTTTT | CASSQPPNTGELFF
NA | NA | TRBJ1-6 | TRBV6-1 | TGTGCCAGCAGTGGAGGGGTTAATAACGAGCACTTT | CASSGGVNNEHF
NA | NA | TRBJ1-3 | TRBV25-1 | TGTGCCAGCGGGGACATCTCTGGAAACACCATATATTTT | CASGDISGNTIYF
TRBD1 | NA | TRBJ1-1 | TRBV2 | TGTGCCAGCAATAACCGGGACAGGGTTCTTTTCACTGAAGCTTTCTTT | CASNNRDRVLFTEAFF
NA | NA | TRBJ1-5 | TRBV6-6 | TGTGCCATGGCGTCAGCTAGCAATCAGCCCCAGCATTTT | CAMASASNQPQHF
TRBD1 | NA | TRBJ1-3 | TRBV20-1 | TGCAGTGCGGGACAGGGAAACACCATATATTTT | CSAGQGNTIYF
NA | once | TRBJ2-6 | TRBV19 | TGTGCCAGTAGTATCTTGCTCGGTGGGGCCAACGTCCTGACTTTC | CASSILLGGANVLTF
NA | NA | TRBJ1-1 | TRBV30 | TGTGCCTGGGCCGAAAACAGGGTAAGAGTCCTCTTT | CAWAENRVRVLF
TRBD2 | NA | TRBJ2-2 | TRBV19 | TGTGCCAGTAGTTCCGGGGGGATCACCGGGGAGCTGTTTTTT | CASSSGGITGELFF
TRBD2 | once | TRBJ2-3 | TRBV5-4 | TGTGCCAGCAGCTTGACTAGCGCTTACACAGATACGCAGTATTTT | CASSLTSAYTDTQYF
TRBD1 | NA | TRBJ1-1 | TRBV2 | TGTGCCAGCAGGGGGACAGGGGCCACTGAAGCTTTCTTT | CASRGTGATEAFF
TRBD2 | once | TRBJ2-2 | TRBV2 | TGTGCCAGCAGTGGGACTAGCGGGAATACCGGGGAGCTGTTTTTT | CASSGTSGNTGELFF